Each of the 20 T cell receptor beta chains below was sequenced from the same sample in a study of T cell changes during pregnancy in multiple sclerosis. TCRdb keeps only in-frame clones here, not all; method: immunoSEQ multiplex PCR. The sample consists of over 45,000 clones, about 87% of them appearing once. The source was peripheral blood, collected in the first trimester of pregnancy. All receptors derive from a female donor with multiple sclerosis, enrolled in a pregnancy study.

The gene calls are TRBV4-1 and TRBJ2-5, with 9 bases fitting TRBD2. The J call may be faulty, since TRBJ2-7 better matches the DNA end. This CDR3 has 16 residues. CDR1 and CDR2 from the germline V gene are MGHRA and YSYEKL. The DNA for the CDR3 is TGCGCCAGCAGCCAAGATGCCCTAGCGGGGCGCTACGAGCAGTACTTC. Protein sequence: CASSQDALAGRYEQYF.

The chain couples TRBV5-1 to TRBJ1-5; 8 nucleotides agree with TRBD1. Trimming took 4 bases from V and 4 from J; bases not matched to a gene: 1. Germline CDR1 is SGHRS and CDR2 is YFSETQ. The CDR3 is made up of 13 amino acids. The CDR3 sequence: CASSRTGNQPQHF. The CDR3 region has the DNA TGCGCCAGCAGCCGGACAGGGAATCAGCCCCAGCATTTT.

The V call is TRBV2, the J call TRBJ2-3, with 7 bases aligning to TRBD2. Germline values: CDR1 SNHLY, CDR2 FYNNEI. The CDR3 runs to 16 residues. J was trimmed by 4 bases and V by 0 bases; bases with no gene match: 7. The CDR3 sequence is CASSEAGGGLSDTQYF. DNA for the CDR3: TGTGCCAGCAGTGAAGCGGGGGGAGGGTTGTCAGATACGCAGTATTTT.

This clone was observed a few times. V usage is TRBV5-5 and J usage is TRBJ1-1; D ambiguous. The ends were cut back, 1 base at V and 1 base at J, with 5 bases in the middle. The germline gives CDR1 SGHKS, CDR2 YYEKEE (reference sequence). CDR3 length: 13 residues. DNA of the CDR3: TGTGCCAGCAGCTTGTACAGGAACACTGAAGCTTTCTTT. Translated: CASSLYRNTEAFF.

This chain joins TRBV28 and TRBJ1-2; D ambiguous. With 6 bases removed from V and 4 bases from J, the gap between germline ends came to 15 bases. The CDR3 sequence is 14 residues long. Germline CDR1 is MDHEN and CDR2 is SYDVKM. CDR3 protein: CASRVTDNSYGYTF. The CDR3 region has the DNA TGTGCCAGCAGGGTCACCGACAATTCCTATGGCTACACCTTC.

The DNA of the CDR3 is TGTGCCAGCAGTCCCCCACGCGACAGGGTATCGACTGAAGCTTTCTTT. As protein: CASSPPRDRVSTEAFF. The chain has TRBV6-6 and TRBJ1-1; TRBD1 matches at 7 bases. The ends lost 5 bases at V and 5 bases at J; junction bases unmatched: 14. Germline V gives CDR1 MNHNY, CDR2 SVGAGI (reference sequence). The CDR3 covers 16 residues.

V gene TRBV30 combines with J gene TRBJ1-2, with TRBD1 as a possible D gene (5 bases). Deletions cut 0 bases from V and 4 bases from J, with 9 bases between. CDR1 and CDR2 from the germline V gene are GTSNPN and SVGIG (reference sequence). CDR3 size: 13 residues. Written as DNA, the CDR3 is TGTGCCTGGAGTGTACAGGCCTCCTATGGCTACACCTTC. This codes for CAWSVQASYGYTF. Together with reference TRBV30 and TRBJ1-2, the CDR3 gives the full variable domain: SQTIHQWPATLVQPVGSPLSLECTVEGTSNPNLYWYRQAAGRGLQLLFYSVGIGQISSEVPQNLSASRPQDRQFILSSKKLLLSDSGFYLCAWSVQASYGYTFGSGTRLTVV.

This sequence joins TRBV5-5 and TRBJ2-5, with D perhaps matching TRBD2 (6 bases). The length of the CDR3 is 15 residues. Trimming cost V 2 bases and J 2 bases, with 13 bases left between them. Germline CDR1 reads SGHKS; CDR2 reads YYEKEE (reference sequence). The CDR3 reads CASSFVVRGQETQYF. CDR3 nucleotide sequence: TGTGCCAGCAGCTTCGTAGTACGGGGGCAAGAGACCCAGTACTTC.

V is TRBV27 and J is TRBJ1-1; 9 nucleotides align to TRBD1. Germline CDR1 reads MNHEY; CDR2 reads SMNVEV (reference sequence). The V and J ends lost 8 bases and 9 bases, in that order; junction bases with no gene match: 7. The CDR3 is 12 amino acids. In DNA form, the CDR3 reads TGTGCCAGCGCAGACAGGGGGTTAAAAGCTTTCTTT. Protein product: CASADRGLKAFF.

This chain joins TRBV10-3 and TRBJ1-4; 7 nucleotides agree with TRBD1. Germline V gives CDR1 ENHRY, CDR2 SYGVKD. V lost 0 bases to trimming and J lost 4 bases; unmatched junction nucleotides: 5. The CDR3 extends over 16 amino acids. CDR3 loop: CAISESRGRLNEKLFF. The CDR3, as DNA: TGTGCCATCAGTGAGTCGAGGGGGCGACTTAATGAAAAACTGTTTTTT.

V usage is TRBV18 and J usage is TRBJ2-2; the D is unclear. The length of the CDR3 is 15 residues. Germline CDR1 reads KGHSH; CDR2 reads LQKENI. The V and J ends lost 0 bases and 0 bases respectively, with 5 bases between them. The CDR3 coding sequence is TGTGCCAGCTCACCACCAGCTACGAACACCGGGGAGCTGTTTTTT. Amino acid sequence: CASSPPATNTGELFF.

This clone was seen only a few times. The V gene is TRBV7-4, the J gene TRBJ2-1; TRBD2 aligns across 7 bases. J was trimmed by 2 bases and V by 1 base; bases with no gene match: 5. Germline-derived CDR1 and CDR2 are SGHVT and SQSDAQ. CDR3 length: 16 amino acids. For the CDR3, the DNA is TGTGCCAGCAGCTTAGATGGGGGGGGGACCTACAATGAGCAGTTCTTC. This encodes CASSLDGGGTYNEQFF.

As concerns this clone: The germline gene is not matched at one end of the junction; a read error may be the cause. V and J are TRBV7-3 and TRBJ2-3; D is undetermined. The germline gives CDR1 SGHTA, CDR2 FQGTGA. The CDR3 has 12 amino acids. The CDR3 DNA sequence: TGTGCCAGCAGCCTAACTCAAGATACGCAGTATTTT. It translates to CASSLTQDTQYF.

The chain recombines TRBV30 with TRBJ2-4; TRBD2 is a possible D gene (6 bases). This CDR3 has 14 amino acids. The germline V gene has CDR1 GTSNPN and CDR2 SVGIG (reference sequence). V was shortened by 0 bases and J by 2 bases, with 8 bases between the two germline ends. This CDR3 is CAWSVGGTKNIQYF. The DNA for the CDR3 is TGTGCCTGGAGTGTCGGGGGAACCAAAAACATTCAGTACTTC.

The chain employs TRBV10-2 and TRBJ1-6, with D unresolved. Germline V gene lookup returns CDR1 WSHSY and CDR2 SAAADI. There are 15 residues in the CDR3. V was pared by 7 bases and J by 7 bases, with 17 bases between. The CDR3 reads CASNPGREWNSPLHF. For the CDR3, the DNA is TGCGCCAGCAACCCTGGGAGGGAGTGGAATTCACCCCTCCACTTT.

In its sample, this clone was seen once. V is TRBV7-9 and J is TRBJ1-5, with D tentatively TRBD1 (5 bases). The V end lost 6 bases, the J end lost 7 bases, and 10 bases lay between the germline ends. This CDR3 spans 12 amino acids. The germline V gene encodes CDR1 SEHNR and CDR2 FQNEAQ (reference sequence). This chain's CDR3 is CASRWGDQPQHF. The CDR3 region has the DNA TGTGCCAGCAGATGGGGGGACCAGCCCCAGCATTTT.

The rearrangement joins TRBV27 to TRBJ2-7, with D maybe TRBD2 (7 bases). Germline CDR1 and CDR2: MNHEY and SMNVEV (reference sequence). CDR3 size: 16 residues. V lost 3 bases and J 2 bases, leaving 17 bases between the germline ends. DNA of the CDR3: TGTGCCAGCAGTTTCCTGGGGGGGCGTTCAGCCTACGAGCAGTACTTC. Translation gives CASSFLGGRSAYEQYF.

J is TRBJ2-1 and V is TRBV30; perhaps TRBD2 as D (5 bases). The CDR3 spans 15 residues. Germline CDR1 is GTSNPN and CDR2 is SVGIG (reference sequence). Trimming removed 0 bases from V and 4 bases from J, with 13 bases in between. The CDR3 region has the DNA TGTGCCTGGAGTGTCGGAGAGGGTTTTTACAATGAGCAGTTCTTC. Protein product: CAWSVGEGFYNEQFF. Combining the CDR3 with reference TRBV30 and TRBJ2-1 gives the whole variable domain SQTIHQWPATLVQPVGSPLSLECTVEGTSNPNLYWYRQAAGRGLQLLFYSVGIGQISSEVPQNLSASRPQDRQFILSSKKLLLSDSGFYLCAWSVGEGFYNEQFFGPGTRLTVL.

The chain links TRBV10-3 to TRBJ1-1, with D hard to call. V shed 2 bases and J shed 2 bases, with 12 bases lying between them. The CDR3 runs 15 residues. Germline V CDR1 and CDR2: ENHRY, SYGVKD. Here the CDR3 DNA reads TGTGCCATCAGTGAGGAACCGGGGTATAACACTGAAGCTTTCTTT. The encoded protein is CAISEEPGYNTEAFF.

CDR3 coding DNA: TGTGCCAGCAGCCCCGGGGATGGCGAAAAACTGTTTTTT. This codes for CASSPGDGEKLFF. V is TRBV9 and J is TRBJ1-4, with D unclear. The CDR3 spans 13 residues. Trimming removed 4 bases from V and 8 bases from J, with 12 bases in between. The germline V gene encodes CDR1 SGDLS and CDR2 YYNGEE.